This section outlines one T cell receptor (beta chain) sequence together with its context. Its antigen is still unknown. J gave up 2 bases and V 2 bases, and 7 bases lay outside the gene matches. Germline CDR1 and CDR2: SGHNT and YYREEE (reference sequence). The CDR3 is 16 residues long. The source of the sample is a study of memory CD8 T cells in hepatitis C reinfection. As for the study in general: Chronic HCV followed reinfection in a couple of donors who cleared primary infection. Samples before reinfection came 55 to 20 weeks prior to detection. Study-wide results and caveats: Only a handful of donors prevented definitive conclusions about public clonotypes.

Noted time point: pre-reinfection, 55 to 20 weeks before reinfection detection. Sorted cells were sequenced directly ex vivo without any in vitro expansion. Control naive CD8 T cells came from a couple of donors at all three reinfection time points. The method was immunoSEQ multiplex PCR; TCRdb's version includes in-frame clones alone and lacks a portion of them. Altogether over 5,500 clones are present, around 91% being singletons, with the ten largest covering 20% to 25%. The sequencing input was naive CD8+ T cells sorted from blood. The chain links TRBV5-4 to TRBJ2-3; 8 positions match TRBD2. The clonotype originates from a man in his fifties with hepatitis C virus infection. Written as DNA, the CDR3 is TGTGCCAGCAGCTTCTCGCGGGAGGCCCCCACAGATACGCAGTATTTT. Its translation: CASSFSREAPTDTQYF.